This T cell receptor beta chain was sequenced in a study of radiotherapy plus CTLA-4 blockade in lung cancer. Findings and limits, study-wide: Some TCR clones had been derived from tumors. These clones expanded in peripheral blood after radiotherapy plus ipilimumab.

Method: immunoSEQ multiplex PCR; TCRdb's copy keeps in-frame clones and lacks some. The sample records roughly 63,000 clones, around 74% being singletons. CDR3 length: 14 amino acids. Germline V gives CDR1 SGHVS, CDR2 FNYEAQ. V was cut by 5 bases and J by 0 bases, with 5 bases left in between. As for this clone: Its cognate antigen is unknown.

This sequence was found in a human donor with non-small cell lung cancer whose response to radiotherapy plus ipilimumab could not be evaluated. This material consisted of peripheral blood, taken from a patient treated with radiotherapy plus ipilimumab. The V call is TRBV7-6, the J call TRBJ2-6; D is unclear. In DNA, the CDR3 is TGTGCCAGCAGCACTGGCTCTGGGGCCAACGTCCTGACTTTC. As protein: CASSTGSGANVLTF.